These 17 T cell receptor beta chains were all obtained from the same sample, sequenced in a study of blood T cell repertoires in COVID-19. The protocol was immunoSEQ multiplex PCR, while the TCRdb copy is restricted to in-frame clones and leaves out a portion. The sample consists of 250,000 to 300,000 clones, 70% to 90% of them appearing once. Sequencing was carried out using PBMCs or T cells enriched from blood (not recorded which). These receptors were obtained from a woman younger than 45 who had recovered from COVID-19.

The rearrangement links TRBV4-3 to TRBJ1-2; a weak D match, TRBD1 (6 bases). Trimming shortened V by 0 bases and J by 4 bases, and 12 bases separated the two germline ends. This CDR3 comprises 15 residues. Germline lookup yields CDR1 LGHNA and CDR2 YSLEER. Here the CDR3 DNA reads TGCGCCAGCAGCCAAGACACGGACAGCTCCTATGGCTACACCTTC. Translated, it gives CASSQDTDSSYGYTF.

The chain recombines TRBV7-2 with TRBJ1-2, with D possibly TRBD1 on 6 matching bases. Germline V lookup: CDR1 SGHTA, CDR2 FQGNSA. The CDR3 contains 15 residues. Trimming left V 5 bases short and J 4 bases short, with 17 bases between. CDR3 nucleotides: TGTGCCAGCAGCCCTCTCCGAACAGGGAGCTATGGCTACACCTTC. As protein: CASSPLRTGSYGYTF. The entire variable domain, with the rest obtained from reference TRBV7-2 and TRBJ1-2, is as follows: GAGVSQSPSNKVTEKGKDVELRCDPISGHTALYWYRQSLGQGLEFLIYFQGNSAPDKSGLPSDRFSAERTGGSVSTLTIQRTQQEDSAVYLCASSPLRTGSYGYTFGSGTRLTVV.

The chain recombines TRBV6-1 with TRBJ2-6; 7 nucleotides align to TRBD1. After removal of 1 base from V and 2 bases from J, the junction contained 5 bases not matched to a gene. Germline V CDR1 and CDR2: MNHNS, SASEGT. The CDR3 covers 17 residues. The CDR3 region has the DNA TGTGCCAGCAGTGAAGGGACAGGTTGGGCTGGGGCCAACGTCCTGACTTTC. Translated: CASSEGTGWAGANVLTF.

The chain recombines TRBV1 with TRBJ2-3; TRBD2 was called by the table and not checked on the DNA. TRBV1 is labeled a pseudogene. CDR3 length: 17 residues. The CDR3 DNA follows: TGCACCAGCAGCCAAGCCCTCTCTAGCGGCCACACAGATACGCAGTATTTT. Its translation is CTSSQALSSGHTDTQYF.

The gene calls are TRBV2 and TRBJ2-1, with D perhaps matching TRBD2 (5 bases). V lost 8 bases to trimming and J lost 7 bases, with 15 bases between them. CDR3 size: 13 residues. Germline V gives CDR1 SNHLY, CDR2 FYNNEI. CDR3 in amino acids: CASRMVSGNEQFF. For the CDR3, the DNA is TGTGCCAGCCGCATGGTATCGGGAAATGAGCAGTTCTTC.

This chain joins TRBV6-1 and TRBJ2-1; TRBD2 is a possible D gene (6 bases). V was shortened by 2 bases and J by 3 bases, with 17 bases between the two germline ends. Germline V CDR1 and CDR2: MNHNS, SASEGT. This CDR3 region has 17 residues. CDR3: CASSEIGRGAGYNEQFF. CDR3 bases: TGTGCCAGCAGTGAAATTGGAAGGGGAGCGGGCTACAATGAGCAGTTCTTC.

V is TRBV2 and J is TRBJ2-3; 12 bases are shared with TRBD2. Germline trimming cut 6 bases from V and 5 bases from J; bases unmatched to any gene: 6. Germline V lookup: CDR1 SNHLY, CDR2 FYNNEI. The CDR3 has 15 residues. The CDR3 loop is CASSPEGLAGDTQYF. The CDR3 nucleotides read TGTGCCAGCAGCCCCGAGGGACTAGCGGGAGATACGCAGTATTTT.

The rearrangement uses TRBV5-8 and TRBJ2-7, with 10 bases identical to TRBD1. Germline-derived CDR1 and CDR2 are SGHTS and YDEGEE. The CDR3 runs to 14 residues. J was trimmed by 8 bases and V by 4 bases; bases with no gene match: 9. CDR3 in DNA: TGTGCCAGCAGCGCGGGACAGGGGATAAACCAGCAGTACTTC. This codes for CASSAGQGINQQYF.

This chain links TRBV5-5 with TRBJ1-4; TRBD1 might be the D (5 bases). CDR1 and CDR2 (germline): SGHKS, YYEKEE (reference sequence). This CDR3 is 13 amino acids long. Trimming removed 7 bases from V and 3 bases from J, with 10 bases in between. CDR3 bases: TGTGCCAGCGAGACAGTCCCTAATGAAAAACTGTTTTTT. It codes for CASETVPNEKLFF.

V usage is TRBV19 and J usage is TRBJ1-5; D is unclear. From germline, CDR1 is LNHDA and CDR2 SQIVND (reference sequence). The CDR3 spans 11 residues. Trimming pared 11 bases from V and 0 bases from J, leaving 5 bases between. This chain's CDR3 is CASYSNQPQHF. The CDR3 DNA sequence: TGTGCCTCTTATAGCAATCAGCCCCAGCATTTT.

This chain uses TRBV9 with TRBJ1-2; D not certain. This CDR3 has 13 amino acids. The V end lost 0 bases, the J end lost 3 bases, and 6 bases lay between the germline ends. Germline values: CDR1 SGDLS, CDR2 YYNGEE. CDR3 amino acids: CASSVETDYGYTF. In DNA form, the CDR3 reads TGTGCCAGCAGCGTAGAAACTGACTATGGCTACACCTTC.

This sequence joins TRBV6-5 and TRBJ2-3; 8 positions agree with TRBD2. With V trimmed by 4 bases and J by 6 bases, 9 bases remained unmatched. Germline V gives CDR1 MNHEY, CDR2 SVGAGI. The CDR3 spans 15 residues. The CDR3 DNA follows: TGTGCCAGCAGTTGGAACGGGGGGGCTGGTGATACGCAGTATTTT. Translating gives CASSWNGGAGDTQYF.

This chain joins TRBV19 and TRBJ1-6; D perhaps matches TRBD1 (5 bases). Deletions cut 5 bases from V and 14 bases from J, with 28 bases between. Germline V gene lookup returns CDR1 LNHDA and CDR2 SQIVND (reference sequence). The CDR3 has 17 amino acids. The CDR3 DNA follows: TGTGCCAGTAGTGACCTCGGGGGGTCGGGACGCCTCCTCGCCCTCCACTTT. Amino acids: CASSDLGGSGRLLALHF.

This clone was counted a single time. V gene TRBV14 combines with J gene TRBJ1-6, with no clear D. V was clipped by 1 base and J by 9 bases, with 10 bases between them. Germline CDR1 SGHDN, CDR2 FVKESK. The CDR3 runs to 14 residues. The CDR3 nucleotides are TGTGCCAGCAGCCAAGCTGGGCTAAGTTCACCCCTCCACTTT. This encodes CASSQAGLSSPLHF. Using reference TRBV14 and TRBJ1-6 for the parts outside the CDR3, the full variable domain is EAGVTQFPSHSVIEKGQTVTLRCDPISGHDNLYWYRRVMGKEIKFLLHFVKESKQDESGMPNNRFLAERTGGTYSTLKVQPAELEDSGVYFCASSQAGLSSPLHFGNGTRLTVT.

The rearrangement uses TRBV14 and TRBJ2-7; TRBD1 agrees at 12 bases. The CDR3 is 15 residues long. Trimming at V came to 2 bases and at J to 7 bases, leaving 6 bases not matched to a gene. In germline, CDR1 is SGHDN, CDR2 FVKESK. The CDR3 protein is CASSQPGTGGFEQYF. The CDR3 bases are TGTGCCAGCAGCCAACCGGGGACAGGGGGCTTTGAGCAGTACTTC.

This CDR3 reads CASGPSALPSTDTQYF. CDR3 DNA sequence: TGTGCCAGCGGCCCTAGCGCGTTACCTAGCACAGATACGCAGTATTTT. This chain connects TRBV9 to TRBJ2-3, with D possibly TRBD2 on 6 matching bases. The V gene lost 7 bases and the J gene lost 0 bases, with 18 bases spanning the gap. The CDR3 consists of 16 residues. The germline V gene has CDR1 SGDLS and CDR2 YYNGEE.

The rearrangement joins TRBV19 to TRBJ1-3; TRBD1 is a possible D gene (5 bases). The germline V and J ends were trimmed by 9 bases and 2 bases, with 26 bases remaining between them. This CDR3 spans 18 amino acids. In germline, CDR1 is LNHDA, CDR2 SQIVND (reference sequence). In DNA, the CDR3 is TGTGCCAGGCTGTCTGAGCCAAAGGACACCCAGACTGGAAACACCATATATTTT. Protein product: CARLSEPKDTQTGNTIYF.